These T cell receptor beta chains were read from a single sample in a study of blood T cell repertoires in COVID-19. The method was immunoSEQ multiplex PCR; TCRdb's version includes in-frame clones alone and lacks a portion of them. The repertoire consists of roughly 120,000 clones, with around 90% occurring once and the leading ten covering 1.1%. The sequenced sample consisted of peripheral blood. Receptor source: a human donor in a cohort sampled during active COVID-19. CDR3s include the opening cysteine and the closing phenylalanine or tryptophan. A D gene is named only where the DNA matches it firmly. Some rows mark clone size as missing; the rest say once, few, many or name a class of expanded clone.

abundance,v_gene,j_gene,d_gene,CDR3nt,CDR3aa
NA,TRBV4-3,TRBJ2-2,NA,TGCGCCAGCAGCCAAGATGGAGCTAGCATCGGTTCCGGGGAGCTGTTTTTT,CASSQDGASIGSGELFF
NA,TRBV14,TRBJ1-1,NA,TGTGCCAGCAGCCAAATCAGTGGCACTGAAGCTTTCTTT,CASSQISGTEAFF
NA,TRBV3-1/TRBV3-2,TRBJ1-2,TRBD1,TGTGCCAGCAGCCCCGGGACAGGGAGTGGCTACACCTTC,CASSPGTGSGYTF
once,TRBV4-2,TRBJ2-2,TRBD2,TGTGCCAGCAGCCAAGAGGTTCTAGCGGGAGCAACCGGGGAGCTGTTTTTT,CASSQEVLAGATGELFF
NA,TRBV2,TRBJ2-1,TRBD2,TGTGCCAGCAGTGAAGGACTAGCGGGAGTTAATGAGCAGTTCTTC,CASSEGLAGVNEQFF
NA,TRBV4-2,TRBJ1-2,NA,TGTGCCAGCAGCCAAGCCCCTCACAGTGATCGCAACTATGGCTACACCTTC,CASSQAPHSDRNYGYTF
once,TRBV5-1,TRBJ1-1,NA,TGCGCCAGCAGCTTGCGGGAAGGGACTGAAGCTTTCTTT,CASSLREGTEAFF
once,TRBV18,TRBJ2-6,NA,TGTGCCAGCTCACCGCAATGGGAGATTCAGTCCAACGTCCTGACTTTC,CASSPQWEIQSNVLTF
NA,TRBV4-3,TRBJ1-1,NA,TGCGCCAGCAGCCAAGGGGAGGGATACCGAACGCGAGCTTTCTTT,CASSQGEGYRTRAFF
NA,TRBV19,TRBJ1-6,NA,TGTGCCAGTAATGACAGATATAATTCACCCCTCCACTTT,CASNDRYNSPLHF
few,TRBV10-3,TRBJ2-7,TRBD2,TGTGCCATCAGTGAGTCTTCGCGGGAGTACGAGCAGTACTTC,CAISESSREYEQYF
NA,TRBV6-6,TRBJ1-2,TRBD1,TGTGCCAGCAGTTATGACAGGGGGTTCTGGGGCTACACCTTC,CASSYDRGFWGYTF
NA,TRBV2,TRBJ1-3,TRBD1,TGTGCCAGCAGTACAGGGGGCGCGGGAAACACCATATATTTT,CASSTGGAGNTIYF
NA,TRBV12-3/TRBV12-4,TRBJ2-1,NA,TGTGCCAGCAAAAGGGGTAGCGGGCAGTTCTTC,CASKRGSGQFF
NA,TRBV5-1,TRBJ2-7,TRBD1,TGCGCCAGCAGCACCGGAGATCTGACAGGGGTTCGCGAGCAGTACTTC,CASSTGDLTGVREQYF
NA,TRBV2,TRBJ2-2,NA,TGTGCCAGCAGTGAAGAGGGGGGGGTCGGGGAGCTGTTTTTT,CASSEEGGVGELFF
NA,TRBV27,TRBJ2-7,TRBD1,TGTGCCAGCAGTTTACGAGGGACAGGGTTCGGCTACGAGCAGTACTTC,CASSLRGTGFGYEQYF
NA,TRBV24-1,TRBJ2-5,NA,TGTGCCACCAGTGATCCTAACGGGAACGGAGAGACCCAGTACTTC,CATSDPNGNGETQYF
NA,TRBV5-8,TRBJ1-2,NA,TGTGCCAGCAGCCGGACAGTAAACTATGGCTACACCTTC,CASSRTVNYGYTF
NA,TRBV4-1,TRBJ2-5,NA,TGCGCCAGCAGCCAAGATGCAAGGGGGACCCAGTACTTC,CASSQDARGTQYF
NA,TRBV9,TRBJ2-1,NA,TGTGCCAGCAGCGTAGGGGGCCGGGGGGCCCCTTACAATGAGCAGTTCTTC,CASSVGGRGAPYNEQFF
NA,TRBV6-5,TRBJ1-1,TRBD1,TGTGCCAGCAGCAGACAGGGCTTACCTGAAGCTTTCTTT,CASSRQGLPEAFF
NA,TRBV24-1,TRBJ1-5,TRBD1,TGTGCCACCAGGAAGTGGCAGGGGGAGAATCAGCCCCAGCATTTT,CATRKWQGENQPQHF
NA,TRBV6-6,TRBJ2-2,TRBD2,TGTGCCAGCAGTAACCCTAGCGGGGGGGCCACCGGGGAGCTGTTTTTT,CASSNPSGGATGELFF
NA,TRBV10-3,TRBJ2-3,NA,TGTGCCATCAGTGATCGGGAAGGCTGGGACACAGATACGCAGTATTTT,CAISDREGWDTDTQYF
once,TRBV24-1,TRBJ1-2,NA,TGTGCCACCAGTGATAGCACAGCTGACTATGGCTACACCTTC,CATSDSTADYGYTF
NA,TRBV6-5,TRBJ2-7,NA,TGTGCCAGCAGGGTGGGGGCCCACGAGCAGTACTTC,CASRVGAHEQYF
once,TRBV5-1,TRBJ2-7,TRBD2,TGCGCCAGCAGTAGGCTAGCGGCTAGAAGTCCCTACGAGCAGTACTTC,CASSRLAARSPYEQYF
NA,TRBV15,TRBJ1-1,NA,TGTGCCACCAGCATGGGGGGAGAAGCTTTCTTT,CATSMGGEAFF
NA,TRBV7-8,TRBJ1-2,NA,TGTGCCAGCAGCCCGCCGGGACTGGTTGGCTACACCTTC,CASSPPGLVGYTF
NA,TRBV4-2,TRBJ1-2,TRBD1,TGTGCCAGCAGCCAGGCTACAGGGGGAGGATATGGCTACACCTTC,CASSQATGGGYGYTF
NA,TRBV15,TRBJ2-3,NA,TGTGCCACCAGCAACCAGAAAAGCACAGATACGCAGTATTTT,CATSNQKSTDTQYF
NA,TRBV4-3,TRBJ1-2,TRBD1,TGCGCCAGCAGCCAAGAGAACAGGGGGTCTAATGGCTACACCTTC,CASSQENRGSNGYTF
NA,TRBV7-8,TRBJ1-4,NA,TGTGCCAGCAGCTTAACCGTCTGGGGGGGAGGGGGGGAAAAACTGTTTTTT,CASSLTVWGGGGEKLFF
NA,TRBV5-6,TRBJ2-7,NA,TGTGCCAGCAGCAATGGACGCCGGGGGACCGAGCAGTACTTC,CASSNGRRGTEQYF
once,TRBV7-6,TRBJ2-1,TRBD2,TGTGCCAGCAGCTTCTCGGCTAGCGGGAGCAATGAGCAGTTCTTC,CASSFSASGSNEQFF
once,TRBV4-2,TRBJ2-6,TRBD2,TGTGCCAGCAGCCAAGATCCGGGGGGTGGCTCTGGGGCCAACGTCCTGACTTTC,CASSQDPGGGSGANVLTF
NA,TRBV5-5,TRBJ1-5,NA,TGTGCCAGCTGGGGGGTGTTTCAGCCCCAGCATTTT,CASWGVFQPQHF
NA,TRBV4-3,TRBJ2-3,TRBD1,TGCGCCAGCAGCTCGGGACAGGGGTACACAGATACGCAGTATTTT,CASSSGQGYTDTQYF
once,TRBV7-9,TRBJ2-2,NA,TGTGCCAGCAGCCGGCTCTCCGGCCGGGGAGACACCGGGGAGCTGTTTTTT,CASSRLSGRGDTGELFF
NA,TRBV14,TRBJ2-5,NA,TGTGCCAGCAGCCAGGAGCTCCATGGGTGGGAGACCCAGTACTTC,CASSQELHGWETQYF